This T cell receptor beta chain derives from a study of blood T cells in healthy people across ages. Findings of the study overall: Reliance upon unsorted PBMCs precluded definitive naive versus antigen-experienced comparison.

This clonotype was recorded a few times. Its antigen is still unknown. Next came a second PCR, run for roughly 7 to 12 cycles, which used a sample-barcoded 5' primer along with a J-beta primer mix. A template-switch adaptor containing 12 random nucleotides labeled each cDNA molecule. TCRdb re-called the 5' RACE reads through MiXCR, storing one row per CDR3 protein. The sample holds approximately 320,000 distinct CDR3 sequences, 27% seen once. V was cut by 3 bases and J by 0 bases, with 8 bases left in between. Per germline, CDR1 KGHSH and CDR2 LQKENI. The CDR3 consists of 15 residues. Per sample, a minimum of 6.5 million PBMCs were isolated.

The clonotype was recovered from a woman in her 70s in good health. The sequenced sample consisted of blood. This chain uses TRBV18 with TRBJ1-4; the D gene is possibly TRBD1 (5 bases). The chain's CDR3 is CASSPQTATNEKLFF. The CDR3 DNA reads as TGTGCCAGCTCACCCCAGACAGCAACTAATGAAAAACTGTTTTTT.